The clone carrying this TCR beta chain was detected a few times. Its target is unknown. J gave up 4 bases and V 3 bases, and 4 bases lay outside the gene matches. Germline V CDR1 and CDR2: SGHRS, YFSETQ. This CDR3 spans 14 amino acids. The sample originates from a study of cytomegalovirus exposure and HLA in healthy donors. Study results and caveats: The Asian-associated ancestry cluster reportedly had fewer N-insertions than the 666-donor mean in a later analysis. In a later analysis, common viral pathogens appeared linked to several of the most significant clusters.

The PCR used 60 Vbeta and 13 Jbeta primers. TCRdb's copy holds only in-frame clones and misses some; the assay was immunoSEQ multiplex PCR. Here the sample spans about 87,000 clones, 70% to 85% being singletons. The rearrangement joins TRBV5-1 to TRBJ2-5; the match to TRBD1 covers 9 bases. Specimen: PBMCs. The sequence derives from a man aged 30-40 years in good health and CMV-seropositive. CDR3 residues: CASSWDREGETQYF. The CDR3 DNA reads as TGCGCCAGCAGCTGGGACAGGGAGGGAGAGACCCAGTACTTC.